The rows below give T cell receptor beta chains drawn from one sample of a study of blood T cell repertoires in COVID-19. Here immunoSEQ multiplex PCR was the method, and the copy in TCRdb shows in-frame clones only, minus some. In the table there are nearly 200,000 clones, 89% of which are singletons. The specimen was PBMCs or T cells enriched from blood (not recorded which). The receptors originated from a woman younger than 30 who had recovered from COVID-19. Both conserved end residues are part of each CDR3. D genes are given only for firm matches. The size entry is marked missing in some rows and otherwise reads once, few, many or a size class.

j_gene,abundance,v_gene,d_gene,CDR3nt,CDR3aa
TRBJ2-7,few,TRBV6-5,NA,TGTGCCAGCAGTTACAACAGCCCCCGAGCCGGCGAGCAGTACTTC,CASSYNSPRAGEQYF
TRBJ1-2,NA,TRBV4-1,NA,TGCGCCAGCAGCCAAGATGACACCTCGCTTACTTACTATGGCTACACCTTC,CASSQDDTSLTYYGYTF
TRBJ2-4,once,TRBV4-2,TRBD2,TGTGCCAGCAGCCAAGTGGTCAGCGGGGGGGAAAACATTCAGTACTTC,CASSQVVSGGENIQYF
TRBJ2-7,NA,TRBV5-4,TRBD2,TGTGCCAGCAGCTTGTTGGGCGGGGGACCCGACTACGAGCAGTACTTC,CASSLLGGGPDYEQYF
TRBJ1-1,NA,TRBV5-1,TRBD1,TGCGCCAGCAGCTTGGAAGGGGGCTCTAAAGCTTTCTTT,CASSLEGGSKAFF
TRBJ1-5,NA,TRBV2,NA,TGTGCCAGCAATCGGGGCAATCAGCCCCAGCATTTT,CASNRGNQPQHF
TRBJ2-7,NA,TRBV14,NA,TGTGCCAGCAGCCACACCGGGACACAGTACTTC,CASSHTGTQYF
TRBJ2-5,NA,TRBV13,NA,TGTGCCAGCAGCCCCCTGGACAGACAAGAGACCCAGTACTTC,CASSPLDRQETQYF
TRBJ2-1,few,TRBV4-2,NA,TGTGCCAGCAGCCAAGATCTGTACAATGAGCAGTTCTTC,CASSQDLYNEQFF
TRBJ1-5,NA,TRBV28,NA,TGTGCCAGCAGTCCCGATCAGCCCCAGCATTTT,CASSPDQPQHF
TRBJ1-1,NA,TRBV9,NA,TGTGCCAGCAGCTTGACACTTAACACTGAAGCTTTCTTT,CASSLTLNTEAFF
TRBJ1-1,NA,TRBV30,NA,TGTGCCTGGAGTCGGGAAAGGAACACTGAAGCTTTCTTT,CAWSRERNTEAFF
TRBJ1-6,NA,TRBV28,NA,TGTGCCAGCAGTCGTCCTTTTGGGGGCTCACCCCTCCACTTT,CASSRPFGGSPLHF
TRBJ1-4,NA,TRBV2,NA,TGTGCCAGCAGTGAAATAGGGGCGGCTAATGAAAAACTGTTTTTT,CASSEIGAANEKLFF
TRBJ1-2,NA,TRBV5-6,NA,TGTGCCAGCAGCTTCGACGGAGGTGGCTACACCTTC,CASSFDGGGYTF
TRBJ1-1,NA,TRBV11-2,NA,TGTGCCAGCAGCTTAGTGGGCAGTAACACTGAAGCTTTCTTT,CASSLVGSNTEAFF
TRBJ1-5,NA,TRBV28,NA,TGTGCCAGCAGTTTACTTGCAGGGGCGGTTGGACAGCCCCAGCATTTT,CASSLLAGAVGQPQHF
TRBJ1-1,NA,TRBV10-2,NA,TGCGCCAGCCAGAACAGGGAAAACACTGAAGCTTTCTTT,CASQNRENTEAFF
TRBJ1-1,NA,TRBV7-9,NA,TGTGCCAGCGCTCAGGGTGGCACTGAAGCTTTCTTT,CASAQGGTEAFF
TRBJ2-5,NA,TRBV2,TRBD2,TGTGCCAGCAGTGAAGCGGTAGCGGGGAAACGAGAGACCCAGTACTTC,CASSEAVAGKRETQYF
TRBJ2-7,NA,TRBV2,NA,TGTGCCAGCAGTAGGACTGAGACCTACGAGCAGTACTTC,CASSRTETYEQYF
TRBJ1-3,NA,TRBV2,NA,TGTGCCAGCAGTGAACAGGGCTACTCTGGAAACACCATATATTTT,CASSEQGYSGNTIYF
TRBJ2-1,NA,TRBV29-1,NA,TGCAGCGTTGATTTGCAGGGGGGTAAAGGGCAGTTCTTC,CSVDLQGGKGQFF
TRBJ1-1,once,TRBV5-4,NA,TGTGCCAGCAGCTTGGAGGACAGAGTGAACACTGAAGCTTTCTTT,CASSLEDRVNTEAFF
TRBJ1-1,few,TRBV4-1,NA,TGCGCCAGCAGCCAACAGACAGGTAACATGAACACTGAAGCTTTCTTT,CASSQQTGNMNTEAFF
TRBJ1-6,NA,TRBV30,NA,TGTGCCTGGAGTGAATCAGGGAATTCACCCCTCCACTTT,CAWSESGNSPLHF
TRBJ1-4,once,TRBV4-1,NA,TGCGCCAGCAGCCGAAGACCCGGGGAAGCAACTAATGAAAAACTGTTTTTT,CASSRRPGEATNEKLFF
TRBJ2-2,NA,TRBV7-3,NA,TGTGCCAGCAGCCCAACAGGGAGAAGCACCGGGGAGCTGTTTTTT,CASSPTGRSTGELFF
TRBJ2-5,NA,TRBV2,NA,TGTGCCAGCAGTGAAACTAGAACTGGTGAGACCCAGTACTTC,CASSETRTGETQYF
TRBJ1-1,NA,TRBV9,NA,TGTGCCAGCAGCGTTCTCGGGGTGAACACTGAAGCTTTCTTT,CASSVLGVNTEAFF
TRBJ1-4,NA,TRBV28,NA,TGTGCCAGCATGCGGGGTCCTAATGAAAAACTGTTTTTT,CASMRGPNEKLFF